These 3 T cell receptor beta chains came from one sample sequenced in a study of T-cell memory formation after mild COVID-19. TCRdb redid the calling of the 5' RACE reads with MiXCR, one entry per CDR3 protein. The sample lists roughly 310,000 distinct CDR3 sequences, more than 15% occurring once. The sequenced material came from PBMCs or a T cell subset sorted from them (not recorded which). The receptors were gathered from a man between 18 and 29 years old who had mild COVID-19 (a few samples of this study predate the infection). Cell type and time point are not known.

The V gene is TRBV9, the J gene TRBJ1-6, with 7 bases identical to TRBD1. This CDR3 spans 14 amino acids. V shed 3 bases and J 10 bases; nucleotides not matched to a gene: 7. CDR1 SGDLS and CDR2 YYNGEE come from the germline V gene. CDR3: CASSGQGFWSPLHF. CDR3 sequence (DNA): TGTGCCAGCAGCGGACAGGGTTTTTGGTCACCCCTCCACTTT.

The gene calls are TRBV7-2 and TRBJ2-3; 8 bases fit TRBD2. Per the germline V gene, CDR1 is SGHTA and CDR2 is FQGNSA. CDR3 length equals 16 residues. The J segment lost 4 bases and the V segment lost 0 bases, leaving 6 bases of the junction unmatched. As DNA, the CDR3 is TGTGCCAGCAGCTTAGCGCTCCGGGGGGGTGCAGATACGCAGTATTTT. This sequence encodes CASSLALRGGADTQYF. The full variable domain, with the rest looked up from reference TRBV7-2 and TRBJ2-3, is GAGVSQSPSNKVTEKGKDVELRCDPISGHTALYWYRQSLGQGLEFLIYFQGNSAPDKSGLPSDRFSAERTGGSVSTLTIQRTQQEDSAVYLCASSLALRGGADTQYFGPGTRLTVL.

The CDR3 reads CASSPGSSPLEDEQYF. Written as DNA, the CDR3 is TGTGCCAGCAGTCCCGGGAGTTCGCCTCTCGAGGACGAGCAGTACTTC. The chain employs TRBV6-2 or TRBV6-3 and TRBJ2-7; TRBD2 might be the D (6 bases). V lost 5 bases and J lost 5, with 22 bases in between. Germline CDR1 and CDR2: MNHEY and SVGEGT. The CDR3 is made up of 16 amino acids.